Below, 20 T cell receptor beta chains from the same sample are listed, as sequenced in a study of T cell responses to AZD1222 COVID-19 vaccine. Using immunoSEQ multiplex PCR, the repertoire was profiled, and TCRdb retains in-frame clones only, with some absent. The sample has 75,000 to 100,000 clones; 92% are singletons. The sample in question was peripheral blood, obtained 28 days after the second AZD1222 dose. The receptor set was obtained from an adult who received the AZD1222 COVID-19 vaccine.

The rearrangement links TRBV19 to TRBJ1-2; D not certain. Trimming stripped 3 bases from V and 1 base from J, with 12 bases between. The V gene's germline CDR1 is LNHDA and CDR2 SQIVND (reference sequence). This CDR3 is built from 15 residues. This CDR3 reads CASSIRSTDNYGYTF. The DNA of the CDR3 is TGTGCCAGTAGTATCCGCAGCACCGATAACTATGGCTACACCTTC.

The J gene is TRBJ2-3, the V gene TRBV4-3, with D possibly matching TRBD2 (5 bases). Trimming pared 1 base from V and 0 bases from J, leaving 11 bases between. There are 16 residues in the CDR3. Germline V gene sequence: CDR1 LGHNA, CDR2 YSLEER. The CDR3 region has the DNA TGCGCCAGCAGCCAAGGGACTTACTATAGCACAGATACGCAGTATTTT. This codes for CASSQGTYYSTDTQYF.

The V and J genes are TRBV18 and TRBJ1-2; TRBD1 is a possible D gene (5 bases). Trimming left V 3 bases short and J 4 bases short, with 12 bases between. This CDR3 spans 14 amino acids. Germline lookup yields CDR1 KGHSH and CDR2 LQKENI. CDR3 DNA: TGTGCCAGCTCACCGAGCGGGACGGCCTATGGCTACACCTTC. Translating it yields CASSPSGTAYGYTF.

The chain couples TRBV4-3 to TRBJ2-5; 7 bases fit TRBD2. This CDR3 is 15 amino acids long. V trimming: 2 bases; J trimming: 0 bases; junction bases outside the gene matches: 3. CDR1 and CDR2 (germline): LGHNA, YSLEER. CDR3 DNA sequence: TGCGCCAGCAGCCAACAACGGGGGGACCAAGAGACCCAGTACTTC. Translation: CASSQQRGDQETQYF.

J is TRBJ1-2 and V is TRBV6-5; D gene ambiguous. The CDR3 is 15 residues long. Germline lookup yields CDR1 MNHEY and CDR2 SVGAGI. Trimming left V 7 bases short and J 3 bases short, with 18 bases between. The CDR3 is CASTARGPPHYGYTF. The CDR3 nucleotides read TGTGCCAGCACGGCCAGAGGACCTCCTCACTATGGCTACACCTTC.

The chain combines TRBV6-6 with TRBJ2-7, with 8 bases identical to TRBD1. The V and J ends lost 6 bases and 6 bases, in that order; junction bases with no gene match: 10. CDR1 is MNHNY and CDR2 is SVGAGI in the germline V gene (reference sequence). The CDR3 length is 14 residues. Here the CDR3 DNA reads TGTGCCAGCAGAACAACAGGGGGTCTTGGCGAGCAGTACTTC. It specifies CASRTTGGLGEQYF.

V usage is TRBV29-1 and J usage is TRBJ1-2; D not resolved. The ends were cut back, 4 bases at V and 7 bases at J, with 13 bases in the middle. Germline values: CDR1 SQVTM, CDR2 ANQGSEA. This CDR3 has 12 amino acids. The CDR3 protein is CSVGLGSTGYTF. The CDR3 DNA sequence: TGCAGCGTTGGCTTGGGCAGTACTGGCTACACCTTC. The entire variable domain, with the rest obtained from reference TRBV29-1 and TRBJ1-2, is as follows: SAVISQKPSRDICQRGTSLTIQCQVDSQVTMMFWYRQQPGQSLTLIATANQGSEATYESGFVIDKFPISRPNLTFSTLTVSNMSPEDSSIYLCSVGLGSTGYTFGSGTRLTVV.

The chain joins TRBV7-6 to TRBJ2-3; perhaps TRBD2 as D (7 bases). The germline CDR1 and CDR2 sequences are SGHVS and FNYEAQ. Trimming took 5 bases from V and 4 from J, leaving 16 bases between them. The CDR3 has 15 residues. DNA for the CDR3: TGTGCCAGCAGCCCCGGAGGGGGGGACGCAGATACGCAGTATTTT. The encoded protein is CASSPGGGDADTQYF.

The J gene is TRBJ2-2, the V gene TRBV6-6; either TRBD1 or TRBD2 may supply D (5 bases each). The CDR3 covers 16 residues. V was trimmed by 0 bases and J by 7 bases, leaving 15 bases between them. The germline V gene has CDR1 MNHNY and CDR2 SVGAGI (reference sequence). CDR3 coding DNA: TGTGCCAGCAGTTACTCGGGGACCCAGGTGGGCGGGGAGCTGTTTTTT. Translation: CASSYSGTQVGGELFF.

The rearrangement joins TRBV6-1 to TRBJ1-6; 9 nucleotides match TRBD1. The CDR3 has 19 residues. From germline, CDR1 is MNHNS and CDR2 SASEGT. Trimming cost V 0 bases and J 9 bases; bases outside gene matches: 15. Here the CDR3 reads CASSEAPGTGSSPGSPLHF. The CDR3 DNA is TGTGCCAGCAGTGAAGCTCCCGGGACAGGGTCGTCCCCTGGTTCACCCCTCCACTTT.

The chain couples TRBV5-1 to TRBJ2-5; D unclear. CDR1 and CDR2 from the germline V gene are SGHRS and YFSETQ. The CDR3 contains 11 residues. Trimming shortened V by 0 bases and J by 3 bases, and 0 bases separated the two germline ends. CDR3 DNA: TGCGCCAGCAGCTTGGAAGAGACCCAGTACTTC. Amino acid sequence: CASSLEETQYF.

The chain recombines TRBV3-1 (or the pseudogene TRBV3-2) with TRBJ2-1; weak D call: TRBD1 (5 bases). CDR1 LGHDT and CDR2 YNNKEL come from the germline V gene (reference sequence). The length of the CDR3 is 16 residues. V dropped 0 bases and J dropped 1 base, with 10 bases sitting between them. DNA for the CDR3: TGTGCCAGCAGCCAAGACAAGGGGTGGTCCTACAATGAGCAGTTCTTC. Encoded protein: CASSQDKGWSYNEQFF.

The chain is built from TRBV6-5 and TRBJ1-3; a weak D match, TRBD1 (5 bases). Trimming left V 8 bases short and J 0 bases short, with 11 bases between. CDR3 length equals 14 residues. The germline CDR1 and CDR2 sequences are MNHEY and SVGAGI. CDR3 sequence reads: CASAGPSSGNTIYF. The CDR3 nucleotides are TGTGCCAGCGCAGGGCCGTCCTCTGGAAACACCATATATTTT.

CDR3 sequence reads: CAWRLQGLPGELFF. The CDR3 DNA reads TGTGCCTGGAGGCTTCAGGGTTTACCCGGGGAGCTGTTTTTT. The chain carries TRBV30 and TRBJ2-2; tentative D call: TRBD1 (5 bases). Germline CDR1 and CDR2: GTSNPN and SVGIG (reference sequence). This CDR3 spans 14 amino acids. V was clipped by 3 bases and J by 6 bases, with 14 bases between them.

The chain has TRBV3-1 (or the pseudogene TRBV3-2) and TRBJ2-7; no reliable D call. This CDR3 is 12 amino acids long. Germline assignment: CDR1 LGHDT and CDR2 YNNKEL (reference sequence). Trimming shortened V by 4 bases and J by 6 bases, and 10 bases separated the two germline ends. The CDR3 bases are TGTGCCAGCAGCCGAGACTGGGGCGAGCAGTACTTC. This codes for CASSRDWGEQYF.

In its sample, this clone was seen once. V usage is TRBV28 and J usage is TRBJ2-7; no clear D gene. The CDR3 consists of 14 residues. Trimming took 0 bases from V and 2 from J, leaving 8 bases between them. Germline V gene sequence: CDR1 MDHEN, CDR2 SYDVKM. The CDR3, as DNA: TGTGCCAGCAGTTTATGGGTCAGTACCTACGAGCAGTACTTC. This translates into CASSLWVSTYEQYF.

The chain employs TRBV11-2 and TRBJ2-2; D remains ambiguous. The germline V gene encodes CDR1 SGHAT and CDR2 FQNNGV. This CDR3 spans 12 amino acids. V dropped 1 base and J dropped 7 bases, with 4 bases sitting between them. This CDR3 is CASSLGNGELFF. Here the CDR3 DNA reads TGTGCCAGCAGCTTAGGTAACGGGGAGCTGTTTTTT.

This chain joins TRBV18 and TRBJ1-1, with 8 bases aligning to TRBD1. There are 14 residues in the CDR3. The V and J ends lost 4 bases and 0 bases, in that order; junction bases with no gene match: 1. Per the germline V gene, CDR1 is KGHSH and CDR2 is LQKENI. The chain's CDR3 is CASSQDRVNTEAFF. In DNA, the CDR3 is TGTGCCAGCTCACAGGACAGGGTGAACACTGAAGCTTTCTTT.

The J gene is TRBJ1-4, the V gene TRBV25-1, with 7 bases matching TRBD1. The junction had 5 bases not matched to a gene; V was cut back by 3 bases and J by 7 bases. Germline values: CDR1 MGHDK, CDR2 SYGVNS. The CDR3 totals 14 residues. CDR3 in amino acids: CASSESPGGEKLFF. The CDR3, as DNA: TGTGCCAGCAGTGAGAGTCCAGGGGGTGAAAAACTGTTTTTT.

The genes are TRBV7-9 and TRBJ1-4; D possibly corresponds to TRBD1 (6 bases). In germline, CDR1 is SEHNR, CDR2 FQNEAQ (reference sequence). Trimming shortened V by 5 bases and J by 5 bases, and 12 bases separated the two germline ends. This CDR3 region has 14 residues. The CDR3 protein is CASSRGPGNEKLFF. The DNA of the CDR3 is TGTGCCAGCAGCCGGGGGCCGGGGAATGAAAAACTGTTTTTT. The full variable domain, in which reference TRBV7-9 and TRBJ1-4 provide the parts outside the CDR3, is DTGVSQNPRHKITKRGQNVTFRCDPISEHNRLYWYRQTLGQGPEFLTYFQNEAQLEKSRLLSDRFSAERPKGSFSTLEIQRTEQGDSAMYLCASSRGPGNEKLFFGSGTQLSVL.